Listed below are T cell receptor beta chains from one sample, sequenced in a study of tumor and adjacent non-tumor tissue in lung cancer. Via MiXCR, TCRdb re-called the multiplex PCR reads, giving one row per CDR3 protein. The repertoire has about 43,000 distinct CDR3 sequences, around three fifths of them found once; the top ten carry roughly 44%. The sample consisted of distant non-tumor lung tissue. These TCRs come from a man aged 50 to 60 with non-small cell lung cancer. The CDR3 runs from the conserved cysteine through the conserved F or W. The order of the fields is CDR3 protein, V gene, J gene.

CANCEAGTDTQYF	TRBV10-1	TRBJ2-3
CRARDQTSGATDTQYF	TRBV20-1	TRBJ2-3
CASSESWTGTQPRHF	TRBV10-2	TRBJ1-5
CNVGTVLVDTQYF	TRBV29-1	TRBJ2-3
CAIRYSTVNTEAFF	TRBV6-5	TRBJ1-1
CVSRSGGAYEQYF	TRBV6-5	TRBJ2-7
CTSNRQTKETQYF	TRBV6-1	TRBJ2-5
CASSTPGYVGDTQYF	TRBV11-2	TRBJ2-3
CASSYVGGSNQPQHF	TRBV6-2/TRBV6-3	TRBJ1-5
CTGSTPGQETQYF	TRBV28	TRBJ2-5
CGVEAGQDPGYTF	TRBV29-1	TRBJ1-2
CAVSGLTGGQNTQYF	TRBV10-3	TRBJ2-3
CANTSQENTEASF	TRBV6-2/TRBV6-3	TRBJ1-1
CASSLVGGQSEAQYF	TRBV11-2	TRBJ2-3